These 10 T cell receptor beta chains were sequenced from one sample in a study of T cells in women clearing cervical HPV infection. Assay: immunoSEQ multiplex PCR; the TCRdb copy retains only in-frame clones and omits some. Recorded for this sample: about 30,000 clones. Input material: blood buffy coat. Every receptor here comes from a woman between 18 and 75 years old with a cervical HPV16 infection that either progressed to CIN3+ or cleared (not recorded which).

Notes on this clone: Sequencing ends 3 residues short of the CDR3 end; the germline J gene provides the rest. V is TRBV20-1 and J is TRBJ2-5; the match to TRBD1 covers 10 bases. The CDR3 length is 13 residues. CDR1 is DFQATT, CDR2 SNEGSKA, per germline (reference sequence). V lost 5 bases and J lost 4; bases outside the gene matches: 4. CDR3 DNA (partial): TGCAGTGCTCTCGGACAGGGGGTAGAGACC. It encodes CSALGQGVET. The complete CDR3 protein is CSALGQGVETQYF.

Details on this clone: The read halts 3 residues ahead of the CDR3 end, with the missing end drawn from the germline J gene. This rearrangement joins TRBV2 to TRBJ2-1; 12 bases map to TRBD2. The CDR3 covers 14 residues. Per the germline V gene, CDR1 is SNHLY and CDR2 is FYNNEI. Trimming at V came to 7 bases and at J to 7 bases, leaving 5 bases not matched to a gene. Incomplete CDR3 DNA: TGTGCCAGCAATCTAGCGGGAGGGTGGAATGAG. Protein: CASNLAGGWNE. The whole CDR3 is CASNLAGGWNEQFF.

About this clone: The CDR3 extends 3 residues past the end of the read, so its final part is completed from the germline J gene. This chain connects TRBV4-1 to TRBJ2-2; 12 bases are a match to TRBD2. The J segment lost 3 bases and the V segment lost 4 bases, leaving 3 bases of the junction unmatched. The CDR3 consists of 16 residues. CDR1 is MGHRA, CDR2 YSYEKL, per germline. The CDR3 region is CASSPTSGRYTGELFF. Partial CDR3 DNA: TGCGCCAGCAGCCCAACTAGCGGGAGGTACACCGGGGAG.

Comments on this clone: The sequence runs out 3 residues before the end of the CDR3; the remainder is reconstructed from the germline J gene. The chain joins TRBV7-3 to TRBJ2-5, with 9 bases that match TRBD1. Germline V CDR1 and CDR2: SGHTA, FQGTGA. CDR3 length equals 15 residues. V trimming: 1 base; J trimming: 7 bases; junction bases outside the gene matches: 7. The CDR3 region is CASSLKGGQGRTQYF. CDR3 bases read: TGTGCCAGCAGCTTAAAAGGGGGACAGGGTAGGACC.

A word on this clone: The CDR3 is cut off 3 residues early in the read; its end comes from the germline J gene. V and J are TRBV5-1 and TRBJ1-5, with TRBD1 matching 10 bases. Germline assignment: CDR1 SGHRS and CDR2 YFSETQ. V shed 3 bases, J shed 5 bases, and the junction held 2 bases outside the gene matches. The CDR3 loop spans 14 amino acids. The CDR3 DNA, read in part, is TGCGCCAGCAGCTGGACAGGGGGAGATCAGCCC. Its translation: CASSWTGGDQP. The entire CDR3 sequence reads CASSWTGGDQPQHF.

The CDR3 bases that were read are TGTGCCAGCAGCTTAGTAAGCCTCTGGGCCAACGTC. Protein: CASSLVSLWANV. Given in full, the CDR3 is CASSLVSLWANVLTF. The rearrangement links TRBV11-2 to TRBJ2-6; no reliable D call. The read ends 3 residues early relative to the CDR3; the germline J gene fills the gap. The CDR3 sequence is 15 residues long. CDR1 and CDR2 (germline): SGHAT, FQNNGV. Trimming pared 1 base from V and 5 bases from J, leaving 9 bases between.

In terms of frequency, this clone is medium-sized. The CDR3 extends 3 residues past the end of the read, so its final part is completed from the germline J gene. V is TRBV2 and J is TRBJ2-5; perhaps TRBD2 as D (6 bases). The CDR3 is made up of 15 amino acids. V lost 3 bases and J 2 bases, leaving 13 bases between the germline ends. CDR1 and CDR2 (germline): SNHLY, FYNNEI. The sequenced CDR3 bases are TGTGCCAGCAGTGATCGGATTAGCGGACAAGAGACC. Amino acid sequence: CASSDRISGQET. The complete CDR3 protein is CASSDRISGQETQYF.

CDR3 bases read: TGCAGTGCTAAACGGACAGGGGTAGAGACC. Amino acid sequence: CSAKRTGVET. The whole CDR3 protein reads CSAKRTGVETQYF. This sequence joins TRBV20-1 and TRBJ2-5, with 9 nucleotides matching TRBD1. The read ends 3 residues before the CDR3 terminus; that terminus is restored from the germline J gene. Looked up from germline, CDR1 is DFQATT and CDR2 is SNEGSKA (reference sequence). This CDR3 is 13 amino acids long. Trimming cost V 4 bases and J 4 bases; bases outside gene matches: 4.

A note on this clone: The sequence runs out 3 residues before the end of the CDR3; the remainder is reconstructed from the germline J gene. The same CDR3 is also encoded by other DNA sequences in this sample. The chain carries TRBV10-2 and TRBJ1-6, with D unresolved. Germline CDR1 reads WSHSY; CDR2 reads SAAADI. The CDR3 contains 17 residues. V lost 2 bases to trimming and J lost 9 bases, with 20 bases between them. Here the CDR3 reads CASSELNLSTAPSPLHF. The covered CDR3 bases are TGCGCCAGCAGTGAGCTAAATCTTTCAACTGCACCTTCACCC.

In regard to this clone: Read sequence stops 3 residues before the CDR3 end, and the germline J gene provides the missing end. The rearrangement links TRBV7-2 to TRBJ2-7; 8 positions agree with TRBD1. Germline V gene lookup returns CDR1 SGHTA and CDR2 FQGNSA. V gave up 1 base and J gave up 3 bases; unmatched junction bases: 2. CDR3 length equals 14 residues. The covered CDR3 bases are TGTGCCAGCAGCTTAGATACAGGGGGCTACGAG. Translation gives CASSLDTGGYE. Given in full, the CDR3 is CASSLDTGGYEQYF.